Following are 10 T cell receptor beta chains from one sample sequenced in a study of T cell repertoires in cytomegalovirus infection. MiXCR was run by TCRdb on the reads, yielding one entry per CDR3 protein. The data show 400,000 or so distinct CDR3 sequences, around 32% seen once. The sequenced sample was PBMCs. Receptor source: a human donor in good health (CMV status not recorded). Some clones in this sample may be carry-over from other donors' samples.

In this sample, this clonotype turned up many times. The chain has TRBV7-2 and TRBJ2-1; possible D gene TRBD1, 5 bases. Germline V lookup: CDR1 SGHTA, CDR2 FQGNSA. This CDR3 has 15 amino acids. Trimming took off 5 bases at V and 0 bases at J, with 11 bases between the two ends. The CDR3 nucleotides are TGTGCCAGCAGCCCCGGACACAGCTCCTACAATGAGCAGTTCTTC. Protein sequence: CASSPGHSSYNEQFF. Looking up the rest from reference TRBV7-2 and TRBJ2-1 gives the full variable domain: GAGVSQSPSNKVTEKGKDVELRCDPISGHTALYWYRQSLGQGLEFLIYFQGNSAPDKSGLPSDRFSAERTGGSVSTLTIQRTQQEDSAVYLCASSPGHSSYNEQFFGPGTRLTVL.

About this clonotype: No conserved phenylalanine or tryptophan ends this CDR3, so it is likely a read error. The J gene is TRBJ1-1, the V gene TRBV7-2; 10 nucleotides align to TRBD1. The CDR3 covers 15 residues. Germline lookup yields CDR1 SGHTA and CDR2 FQGNSA. V shed 2 bases, J shed 2 bases, and the junction held 2 bases outside the gene matches. This CDR3 reads CASSLRTGGNTEAFC. CDR3 in DNA: TGTGCCAGCAGCTTAAGGACAGGGGGAAACACTGAAGCTTTCTGT.

This clonotype turned up a few times. The chain has TRBV9 and TRBJ1-2; D gene ambiguous. V shed 0 bases and J shed 12 bases, with 12 bases lying between them. The CDR3 contains 12 residues. Germline CDR1 SGDLS, CDR2 YYNGEE. The CDR3, as DNA: TGTGCCAGCAGCGTAGGGGAAGGGCCCCACACCTTC. The encoded protein is CASSVGEGPHTF. The whole variable domain, filled in from reference TRBV9 and TRBJ1-2, reads DSGVTQTPKHLITATGQRVTLRCSPRSGDLSVYWYQQSLDQGLQFLIQYYNGEERAKGNILERFSAQQFPDLHSELNLSSLELGDSALYFCASSVGEGPHTFGSGTRLTVV.

The rearrangement uses TRBV6-5 and TRBJ2-1; 14 nucleotides line up with TRBD2. This CDR3 comprises 18 residues. Germline loops: CDR1 MNHEY, CDR2 SVGAGI. With V trimmed by 1 base and J by 4 bases, 6 bases remained unmatched. The CDR3 here is CASSYWTSGGPRYNEQFF. The CDR3 DNA reads TGTGCCAGCAGTTACTGGACTAGCGGGGGGCCTAGGTACAATGAGCAGTTCTTC.

The chain uses TRBV6-2 or TRBV6-3 and TRBJ1-2; 7 bases line up with TRBD1. V was pared by 6 bases and J by 6 bases, with 10 bases of the junction left unmatched. The CDR3 extends over 14 amino acids. Germline V gives CDR1 MNHEY, CDR2 SVGEGT. The CDR3 loop is CASSLIQGMDGYTF. The CDR3 nucleotides are TGTGCCAGCAGCCTCATACAGGGGATGGATGGCTACACCTTC.

This clonotype turned up a few times. The chain employs TRBV20-1 and TRBJ1-5; 8 bases map to TRBD1. Germline V lookup: CDR1 DFQATT, CDR2 SNEGSKA (reference sequence). This CDR3 has 14 amino acids. The J segment lost 7 bases and the V segment lost 3 bases, leaving 8 bases of the junction unmatched. The CDR3 region is CSASLRQGKQPQHF. CDR3 in DNA: TGCAGTGCTAGCCTTCGACAGGGGAAGCAGCCCCAGCATTTT.

This clonotype was counted many times. This chain connects TRBV2 to TRBJ1-1, with 8 bases aligning to TRBD1. Trimming at V came to 10 bases and at J to 3 bases, leaving 13 bases not matched to a gene. The CDR3 is 15 residues long. CDR1 is SNHLY, CDR2 FYNNEI, per germline. The CDR3 nucleotides are TGTGCCACCCGAAGGGGAACAGGGGGGGACACTGAAGCTTTCTTT. It encodes CATRRGTGGDTEAFF.

This clonotype has at least ten counts. The V gene is TRBV12-3 or TRBV12-4, the J gene TRBJ1-2, with D hard to call. V lost 5 bases and J lost 6, with 19 bases in between. The CDR3 extends over 15 amino acids. This CDR3 reads CASSGPTGRWNGYTF. The CDR3, as DNA: TGTGCCAGCAGTGGCCCAACTGGGCGGTGGAATGGCTACACCTTC.

V usage is TRBV7-9 and J usage is TRBJ2-1; 12 bases line up with TRBD2. Germline V CDR1 and CDR2: SEHNR, FQNEAQ (reference sequence). The CDR3 covers 14 residues. V shed 4 bases, J shed 9 bases, and the junction held 4 bases outside the gene matches. CDR3 sequence (DNA): TGTGCCAGCAGCTCTCCGGGACTAGCGGGTGAGCAGTTCTTC. It yields the protein CASSSPGLAGEQFF.

This clonotype was seen more than once but under ten times. V and J are TRBV6-1 and TRBJ1-1; a possible D gene is TRBD1 (5 bases). Germline loops: CDR1 MNHNS, CDR2 SASEGT. The CDR3 loop spans 13 amino acids. V dropped 6 bases and J dropped 6 bases, with 14 bases sitting between them. The CDR3 protein is CASSATGDPEAFF. CDR3 in DNA: TGTGCCAGCAGCGCCACAGGAGATCCTGAAGCTTTCTTT.